Listed below are T cell receptor beta chains from one sample, sequenced in a study of T cell responses to AZD1222 COVID-19 vaccine. Profiling relied on immunoSEQ multiplex PCR, and the TCRdb table lists in-frame clones only, not all of them. The sample shows 100,000 to 150,000 clones, 85% to 90% of them seen only once. The sequences come from peripheral blood, collected on day 0 of AZD1222 vaccination. These receptors were collected from an adult in good health. The CDR3 runs from the conserved cysteine through the conserved F or W. The order of the fields is J gene, V gene, D gene, clone size, CDR3 DNA, CDR3 protein. D genes are given only for firm matches. Some rows mark clone size as missing; the rest say once, few, many or name a class of expanded clone.

>TRBJ2-3|TRBV6-5|NA|NA
TGTGCCAGCAGTTACTCGTCCGGGAATCAAGATACGCAGTATTTT
CASSYSSGNQDTQYF
>TRBJ2-5|TRBV7-8|NA|NA
TGTGCCAGCAGCCCGGGCTTGGAGACCCAGTACTTC
CASSPGLETQYF
>TRBJ2-1|TRBV7-9|TRBD2|few
TGTGCCAGCAGCTTAGGAGGTAGCGGGGCCTACAATGAGCAGTTCTTC
CASSLGGSGAYNEQFF
>TRBJ2-5|TRBV2|TRBD2|NA
TGTGCCAGCAGTGGACGACTAGCGGAGACCCAGTACTTC
CASSGRLAETQYF
>TRBJ1-6|TRBV7-8|NA|NA
TGTGCCAGCAGCTTCGGGGGAGGTAATTCACCCCTCCACTTT
CASSFGGGNSPLHF
>TRBJ1-1|TRBV14|NA|NA
TGTGCCAGCAGCCAAGATAGGCGGAACACTGAAGCTTTCTTT
CASSQDRRNTEAFF
>TRBJ2-5|TRBV25-1|TRBD1|NA
TGTGCCAGCAGTGACGACAGGGGGCAGGAGACCCAGTACTTC
CASSDDRGQETQYF
>TRBJ1-2|TRBV5-6|TRBD1|NA
TGTGCCAGCAGCTGGACAGGGGGAGGGTACTATGGCTACACCTTC
CASSWTGGGYYGYTF
>TRBJ2-1|TRBV7-2|NA|NA
TGTGCCAGCAGCCCCCCCTGGGAAGAGCAGTTCTTC
CASSPPWEEQFF
>TRBJ2-7|TRBV5-4|NA|NA
TGTGCCAGCAGCTTGAGGACAGCCGGTTCCGAGCAGTACTTC
CASSLRTAGSEQYF
>TRBJ2-3|TRBV6-5|TRBD2|NA
TGTGCCAGCATGGAGTCTAGCGGCCTGCCAGATACGCAGTATTTT
CASMESSGLPDTQYF
>TRBJ1-4|TRBV25-1|NA|NA
TGTGCCTGCCGAGGGGGGGGTAATGAAAAACTGTTTTTT
CACRGGGNEKLFF
>TRBJ2-7|TRBV7-9|NA|NA
TGTGCCAGCAGCTTTGAACTTGACAGCTACGAGCAGTACTTC
CASSFELDSYEQYF
>TRBJ1-2|TRBV29-1|NA|NA
TGCAGCGCTTCTCCCTGGACCGATGGCTACACCTTC
CSASPWTDGYTF
>TRBJ2-1|TRBV4-3|NA|NA
TGCGCCAGCAGCCGCCTTACAGGGACACCCTGGGATGAGCAGTTCTTC
CASSRLTGTPWDEQFF
>TRBJ1-1|TRBV3-1/TRBV3-2|NA|once
TGTGCCAGCAGCCAGTATAATGGGGAGACAGAAGCTTTCTTT
CASSQYNGETEAFF
>TRBJ1-6|TRBV6-5|NA|NA
TGTGCCAGCACCCTACCCGAGACCGATATCTCACCCCTCCACTTT
CASTLPETDISPLHF
>TRBJ1-2|TRBV25-1|TRBD1|NA
TGTGCCAGCAAAGAAGATCGGACAGGGGTAAACTATGGCTACACCTTC
CASKEDRTGVNYGYTF
>TRBJ1-1|TRBV5-6|NA|once
TGTGCCAGCAGCTACCACCCGAACACTGAAGCTTTCTTT
CASSYHPNTEAFF
>TRBJ1-2|TRBV5-1|TRBD1|once
TGCGCCAGCAGCTTGAGGACAGGGGGCGTGAGCTATGGCTACACCTTC
CASSLRTGGVSYGYTF
>TRBJ2-7|TRBV12-3/TRBV12-4|NA|NA
TGTGCCAGCAGTTTAAGGGAGAGCGAGCAGTACTTC
CASSLRESEQYF
>TRBJ2-1|TRBV25-1|TRBD2|NA
TGTGCCAGCAGTGACCTAAGCGCTAGCGGCGGCTCCTACAATGAGCAGTTCTTC
CASSDLSASGGSYNEQFF
>TRBJ2-3|TRBV18|NA|NA
TGTGCCAGCTCACCACGTCCCAAGGAGCTGGATACGCAGTATTTT
CASSPRPKELDTQYF
>TRBJ1-2|TRBV7-2|TRBD1|NA
TGTGCCAGCAGCGAAGCCATTACAGGGGGTGGTGACTATGGCTACACCTTC
CASSEAITGGGDYGYTF
>TRBJ2-7|TRBV6-7|NA|NA
TGTGCCAGGAAGCTCAGAGAGCAGTACTTC
CARKLREQYF
>TRBJ1-2|TRBV6-5|NA|NA
TGTGCCAGCAGTTATGAGAGGGCAGGCTATGGCTACACCTTC
CASSYERAGYGYTF
>TRBJ1-1|TRBV7-6|TRBD1|NA
TGTGCCAGCAGCTCAAGCGTCCCGGGACAGGGCTGGAACACTGAAGCTTTCTTT
CASSSSVPGQGWNTEAFF
>TRBJ1-2|TRBV29-1|NA|few
TGCAGCGTCGTTCCGACTAACCTCCCCATCTATGGCTACACCTTC
CSVVPTNLPIYGYTF
>TRBJ2-5|TRBV20-1|NA|NA
TGCAGTGCTAGAAGGTCGGGGACCCAGTACTTC
CSARRSGTQYF
>TRBJ1-4|TRBV3-1/TRBV3-2|NA|NA
TGTGCCAGCAGACACCGGGAGGGGGCAACTAATGAAAAACTGTTTTTT
CASRHREGATNEKLFF
>TRBJ2-3|TRBV18|NA|NA
TGTGCCAGCTCACCACTAGCATGGGCGGAACGCACAGATACGCAGTATTTT
CASSPLAWAERTDTQYF
>TRBJ1-1|TRBV28|NA|once
TGTGCCAGCCCCTCTCGGGAGGGCAACACTGAAGCTTTCTTT
CASPSREGNTEAFF
>TRBJ1-5|TRBV30|NA|few
TGTGCCTGGAGTCCCTCACCAGATCAGCCCCAGCATTTT
CAWSPSPDQPQHF
>TRBJ2-1|TRBV7-9|TRBD1|NA
TGTGCCAGCAGCAGACTGGTTGTAGACAACTCTGAAGGGACAGGGAGGAATAATGAGCAGTTCTTC
CASSRLVVDNSEGTGRNNEQFF
>TRBJ1-4|TRBV2|NA|NA
TGTGCCAGCAGTGTGGGGCAGGGGTTTGAAAAACTGTTTTTT
CASSVGQGFEKLFF
>TRBJ1-1|TRBV5-1|NA|NA
TGCGCCAGCAGCTTGGAGACAGCGAACACTGAAGCTTTCTTT
CASSLETANTEAFF
>TRBJ1-3|TRBV6-5|NA|NA
TGTGCCAGCAGGGGGAAAGTCTCCGGAAACACCATATATTTT
CASRGKVSGNTIYF
>TRBJ1-5|TRBV29-1|NA|NA
TGCAGCGTTGTGACCAACAGCAATGGCAATCAGCCCCAGCATTTT
CSVVTNSNGNQPQHF
>TRBJ1-6|TRBV7-2|NA|NA
TGTGCCAGCAGCTTCTGGGGGGAGGGGTTGACACCCCTCCACTTT
CASSFWGEGLTPLHF
>TRBJ2-3|TRBV4-1|TRBD1|NA
TGCGCCAGCAGCCAGGCCAGGGGGAGCACAGATACGCAGTATTTT
CASSQARGSTDTQYF
>TRBJ2-7|TRBV6-5|NA|NA
TGTGCCAGCAGTTACGAGGCAGGGTGGACCCACGAGCAGTACTTC
CASSYEAGWTHEQYF
>TRBJ2-5|TRBV7-9|NA|NA
TGTGCCAGCAGCTCGGATGGAGGGGCCGGAGAGACCCAGTACTTC
CASSSDGGAGETQYF
>TRBJ2-7|TRBV7-9|TRBD2|NA
TGTGCCAGCAGCCAGCGGGAGAGGGACCCCTACGAGCAGTACTTC
CASSQRERDPYEQYF
>TRBJ2-4|TRBV19|NA|NA
TGTGCCAGTAAGGGGCAGCTAGCCAAAAACATTCAGTACTTC
CASKGQLAKNIQYF
>TRBJ1-1|TRBV27|NA|NA
TGTGCCAGCAGTTTCTTCCAGGGCCCTGAAGCTTTCTTT
CASSFFQGPEAFF
>TRBJ2-5|TRBV3-1/TRBV3-2|TRBD2|NA
TGTGCCAGCAGACTCTTTAGCGGGGGGTCCCAAGAGACCCAGTACTTC
CASRLFSGGSQETQYF
>TRBJ2-7|TRBV12-3/TRBV12-4|NA|once
TGTGCCAGCAGTTTAGCGGGCTACGAGCAGTACTTC
CASSLAGYEQYF
>TRBJ1-1|TRBV10-1|NA|NA
TGCGCCAGCAGCTTCCCGGGGGGCACTGAAGCTTTCTTT
CASSFPGGTEAFF
>TRBJ1-2|TRBV28|NA|NA
TGTGCCAGCTACGTGTCCGGGGTCTATGGCTACACCTTC
CASYVSGVYGYTF
>TRBJ2-5|TRBV3-1/TRBV3-2|NA|NA
TGTGCCAGCAGCCATGGACAGACGAGCGAGACCCAGTACTTC
CASSHGQTSETQYF
>TRBJ1-5|TRBV27|NA|NA
TGTGCCAGCAGTTTATTGGGGGCTGATCAGCCCCAGCATTTT
CASSLLGADQPQHF
>TRBJ2-1|TRBV29-1|NA|NA
TGCAGCGTTGAAGATCTTGACGAGCCCTACAATGAGCAGTTCTTC
CSVEDLDEPYNEQFF
>TRBJ1-4|TRBV6-5|NA|once
TGTGCCAGCAGTTACTCAAACAATGAAAAACTGTTTTTT
CASSYSNNEKLFF
>TRBJ1-6|TRBV19|NA|NA
TGTGCCAGTAGTATGATGGTCAACGATAATTCACCCCTCCACTTT
CASSMMVNDNSPLHF
>TRBJ2-3|TRBV5-1|NA|once
TGCGCCAGCAGCCCCCAAGGAGGGGCGAGGACAGATACGCAGTATTTT
CASSPQGGARTDTQYF